Listed below are T cell receptor beta chains from one sample, sequenced in a study of blood T cell repertoires in COVID-19. Clones were sequenced by immunoSEQ multiplex PCR, and TCRdb holds only the in-frame ones, with some missing. This table has approximately 190,000 clones, around 83% appearing once. Sequencing was performed on peripheral blood. The origin of the receptors is a woman aged 40 to 50 with acute or convalescent COVID-19. The conserved cysteine and the conserved F or W are not part of the CDR3 here. Each record gives: J gene, clone size, V gene, CDR3 protein. Part of the rows lack a size; the others show once, few, many or a class for expanded clones.

>TRBJ1-4|.|TRBV9
ASSPEGQGTLTNEKLF
>TRBJ1-4|once|TRBV28
ASSQGLREKLF
>TRBJ2-3|.|TRBV25-1
ASSRDYTDTQY
>TRBJ2-3|.|TRBV25-1
ASSEYTRGDTQY
>TRBJ2-5|.|TRBV28
ASSLSGQGEETQY
>TRBJ2-7|.|TRBV5-8
ASSFSGTGGLGEQY
>TRBJ1-1|once|TRBV7-2
ASSLAPGTGEAF
>TRBJ2-2|many|TRBV18
ASSPLKGQGAKNTGELF
>TRBJ2-6|.|TRBV20-1
SASRPGLSPSGANVLT
>TRBJ2-7|.|TRBV7-8
ASSYRETYEQY
>TRBJ1-4|.|TRBV5-1
ASSPGTATNEKLF
>TRBJ1-2|once|TRBV5-1
ASSLAGPGKLSSYT
>TRBJ2-7|.|TRBV28
ASSSTPVYEQY
>TRBJ1-3|.|TRBV6-5
ASSYQSYSAGDTIY
>TRBJ2-5|.|TRBV12-3/TRBV12-4
ASSLASTAQY
>TRBJ2-1|once|TRBV3-1/TRBV3-2
ASKPGTGSYNEQF
>TRBJ2-1|few|TRBV28
ASTQLANEQF
>TRBJ1-5|.|TRBV7-9
ASSLSNQPQH
>TRBJ1-5|few|TRBV7-2
ASSSQGGSNQPQH
>TRBJ1-6|.|TRBV28
ASSAFTVGSPLH